The next 10 T cell receptor beta chains were all read from a single sample in a study of blood T cell repertoires in COVID-19. The table came from immunoSEQ multiplex PCR; TCRdb's copy has only in-frame clones and leaves some out. The sample shows some 200,000 clones, about three quarters of them seen only once. Sample: peripheral blood. The receptors were gathered from a woman in her 70s with acute or convalescent COVID-19.

The chain has TRBV5-4 and TRBJ2-5; D not resolved. Germline loops: CDR1 SGHNT, CDR2 YYREEE (reference sequence). V was shortened by 0 bases and J by 0 bases, with 6 bases between the two germline ends. The CDR3 is 14 residues long. CDR3 protein: CASSLELNQETQYF. CDR3 coding DNA: TGTGCCAGCAGCTTGGAACTGAACCAAGAGACCCAGTACTTC. The variable domain in full, with the rest retrieved from reference TRBV5-4 and TRBJ2-5, is ETGVTQSPTHLIKTRGQQVTLRCSSQSGHNTVSWYQQALGQGPQFIFQYYREEENGRGNFPPRFSGLQFPNYSSELNVNALELDDSALYLCASSLELNQETQYFGPGTRLLVL.

The J gene is TRBJ2-7, the V gene TRBV6-5, with D tentatively TRBD2 (6 bases). The CDR3 totals 15 residues. Germline values: CDR1 MNHEY, CDR2 SVGAGI. With 4 bases removed from V and 0 bases from J, the gap between germline ends came to 13 bases. DNA for the CDR3: TGTGCCAGCAGTTGGGGACTGTCGAGCTCCTACGAGCAGTACTTC. It codes for CASSWGLSSSYEQYF.

The rearrangement joins TRBV29-1 to TRBJ2-1; 11 nucleotides agree with TRBD1. Losses at the gene ends were 4 bases for V and 3 bases for J; bases not matched to a gene: 2. CDR1 SQVTM and CDR2 ANQGSEA come from the germline V gene. There are 14 residues in the CDR3. Here the CDR3 reads CSVGTGGRYNEQFF. CDR3 sequence (DNA): TGCAGCGTTGGGACAGGGGGCCGCTACAATGAGCAGTTCTTC.

In this sample, this clone turned up once. The chain links TRBV27 to TRBJ1-5; 10 bases are a match to TRBD1. The V segment lost 5 bases and the J segment 4 bases; nucleotides outside the gene matches: 5. Germline V lookup: CDR1 MNHEY, CDR2 SMNVEV (reference sequence). The CDR3 runs to 15 residues. CDR3 bases: TGTGCCAGCAGTCCCACGGACAGGGGGAATCAGCCCCAGCATTTT. Translated: CASSPTDRGNQPQHF.

Only a few counts were recorded for this clone. The rearrangement links TRBV2 to TRBJ1-1; 9 bases align to TRBD1. Germline CDR1 is SNHLY and CDR2 is FYNNEI. The CDR3 spans 15 residues. V shed 6 bases, J shed 7 bases, and the junction held 12 bases outside the gene matches. The CDR3 nucleotides are TGTGCCAGCAGCACAGGGGGCCTACGAGAAAGTGAAGCTTTCTTT. This encodes CASSTGGLRESEAFF.

This clone was picked up one time. V is TRBV15 and J is TRBJ2-1; 10 bases map to TRBD1. The V segment lost 0 bases and the J segment 6 bases; nucleotides outside the gene matches: 5. This CDR3 is built from 16 residues. CDR1 and CDR2 (germline): LNHNV, YYDKDF (reference sequence). CDR3 bases: TGTGCCACCAGCAGAGATCGTTGGACAGGGGGCAATGAGCAGTTCTTC. Residues: CATSRDRWTGGNEQFF.

This clone showed up just a few times. The chain joins TRBV3-1 (or the pseudogene TRBV3-2) to TRBJ2-3; 11 bases are shared with TRBD1. V shed 6 bases and J 4 bases; nucleotides not matched to a gene: 6. The CDR3 runs 15 residues. Per the germline V gene, CDR1 is LGHDT and CDR2 is YNNKEL (reference sequence). The DNA for the CDR3 is TGTGCCAGCAGACCCCGGGACAGGGGGTCAGATACGCAGTATTTT. Translating gives CASRPRDRGSDTQYF.

The CDR3 DNA reads TGTGCCATCAGCCTTGACAGGGATAATTCACCCCTCCACTTT. As protein: CAISLDRDNSPLHF. The genes are TRBV10-3 and TRBJ1-6; 7 bases align to TRBD1. The CDR3 totals 14 residues. J was trimmed by 5 bases and V by 6 bases; bases with no gene match: 4. CDR1 ENHRY and CDR2 SYGVKD come from the germline V gene.

The chain uses TRBV19 and TRBJ1-5; D may be TRBD1 (6 bases). CDR3 length: 16 residues. With 4 bases removed from V and 1 base from J, the gap between germline ends came to 14 bases. Germline loops: CDR1 LNHDA, CDR2 SQIVND (reference sequence). In DNA form, the CDR3 reads TGTGCCAGTAGTACCGAGGGGACACCGAGCAATCAGCCCCAGCATTTT. Its protein product is CASSTEGTPSNQPQHF.

The chain combines TRBV7-7 with TRBJ2-3; 12 bases are a match to TRBD2. Trimming cost V 5 bases and J 4 bases; bases outside gene matches: 10. The CDR3 length is 17 residues. The V gene's germline CDR1 is SSHAT and CDR2 FNYEAQ (reference sequence). CDR3 DNA: TGTGCCAGCAGCGCCTTGACTAGCGGGAGTGGGGCAGATACGCAGTATTTT. Translated: CASSALTSGSGADTQYF.